One and the same sample provided the 10 T cell receptor beta chains below, sequenced in a study of esophageal squamous cell carcinoma under preoperative chemotherapy. Time point meaning: before preoperative PTX-NDP chemotherapy. MiXCR, run by TCRdb on the PCR reads, gives a single entry per CDR3 protein. The sample holds 15,000 to 20,000 distinct CDR3 sequences; approximately 50% are singletons and the top ten take over 25%. Sample acquisition took place from a patient given preoperative chemotherapy. Receptors were obtained from a human donor with esophageal squamous cell carcinoma. The donor label of this sample is uncertain.

This chain uses TRBV6-2 or TRBV6-3 with TRBJ2-1; 10 bases fit TRBD2. CDR1 is MNHEY and CDR2 is SVGEGT in the germline V gene. The V segment lost 5 bases and the J segment 2 bases; nucleotides outside the gene matches: 3. This CDR3 contains 15 residues. DNA of the CDR3: TGTGCCAGCAGTCCAACTAGCGGGACCTACAATGAGCAGTTCTTC. It encodes CASSPTSGTYNEQFF.

This chain joins TRBV6-1 and TRBJ2-6, with D tentatively TRBD1 (7 bases). Trimming cost V 4 bases and J 4 bases, with 17 bases left between them. This CDR3 has 17 residues. CDR1 MNHNS and CDR2 SASEGT come from the germline V gene. The CDR3 DNA sequence: TGTGCCAGCAGTGCCCTAGCAGGGGGGACAGGGGCCAACGTCCTGACTTTC. Translation gives CASSALAGGTGANVLTF.

In its sample, this clonotype was seen many times. The chain carries TRBV7-6 and TRBJ2-7; a weak D match, TRBD2 (5 bases). Germline V gene data show CDR1 as SGHVS and CDR2 as FNYEAQ. The CDR3 covers 17 residues. V was pared by 6 bases and J by 0 bases, with 21 bases between. The CDR3 loop is CASSPGPVSETSYEQYF. Here the CDR3 DNA reads TGTGCCAGCAGTCCTGGTCCCGTTAGCGAGACCTCCTACGAGCAGTACTTC.

Of note for this clonotype: The junction does not match germline at one end; this may be a read error. The chain is built from TRBV12-3 or TRBV12-4 and TRBJ2-5; D may correspond to TRBD1 or TRBD2 (7 bases each). The CDR3 sequence is 13 residues long. The CDR3 loop is CGSRGGDFETQYF. DNA of the CDR3: TGTGGCAGCAGGGGGGGTGACTTTGAGACCCAGTACTTC.

This clonotype was seen more than once but under ten times. V gene TRBV7-8 combines with J gene TRBJ2-5; the D is unclear. Germline-derived CDR1 and CDR2 are SGHVS and FQNEAQ. V was pared by 2 bases and J by 4 bases, with 26 bases between. The CDR3 has 19 amino acids. The CDR3, as DNA: TGTGCCAGCAGCTTAAAGGCAATGGGATCGGTGGCCTACGGAGAGACCCAGTACTTC. As protein: CASSLKAMGSVAYGETQYF.

The chain has TRBV11-3 and TRBJ2-1; maybe TRBD1 (6 bases). The CDR3 runs 14 residues. Germline CDR1 SGHNT, CDR2 YENEEA. V gave up 3 bases and J gave up 6 bases, with 12 bases separating them. The CDR3 here is CASSLRHRVNEQFF. For the CDR3, the DNA is TGTGCCAGCAGCTTGCGACACAGGGTCAATGAGCAGTTCTTC.

Concerning this clonotype itself: The junction and the germline gene differ at one end; a read error may be behind it. This chain joins TRBV7-2 and TRBJ2-5, with a possible D match to TRBD2 (7 bases). The CDR3 runs to 16 residues. The germline V gene has CDR1 SGHTA and CDR2 FQGNSA. CDR3 nucleotide sequence: TGTGCCAGCAGCGGGGGGGCGGGACGGAACAAAGACACCCAGTACTTC. It codes for CASSGGAGRNKDTQYF. The variable domain in full, completed from reference TRBV7-2 and TRBJ2-5, reads GAGVSQSPSNKVTEKGKDVELRCDPISGHTALYWYRQSLGQGLEFLIYFQGNSAPDKSGLPSDRFSAERTGGSVSTLTIQRTQQEDSAVYLCASSGGAGRNKDTQYFGPGTRLLVL.

V and J are TRBV7-2 and TRBJ2-5, with D possibly matching TRBD2 (6 bases). The CDR3 extends over 17 amino acids. Germline CDR1 SGHTA, CDR2 FQGNSA. The V and J ends lost 3 bases and 8 bases respectively, with 25 bases between them. Here the CDR3 reads CASSLVPSALAQNTQYF. In nucleotides, the CDR3 is TGTGCCAGCAGCTTGGTTCCTAGCGCCCTAGCCCAAAACACCCAGTACTTC.

This clonotype was counted many times. The chain links TRBV6-1 to TRBJ1-2; weak D call: TRBD1 (6 bases). The V end was cut by 7 bases, the J end by 4 bases, with 16 bases between. Germline V lookup: CDR1 MNHNS, CDR2 SASEGT. This CDR3 has 14 residues. CDR3 loop: CASNPQGVGYGYTF. The CDR3 DNA reads as TGTGCCAGCAATCCACAGGGAGTGGGCTATGGCTACACCTTC.

With regard to this clonotype: Being one base from a much bigger clone, this may be a read error. J is TRBJ2-2 and V is TRBV7-2, with D tentatively TRBD2 (5 bases). The CDR3 spans 14 residues. The germline gives CDR1 SGHTA, CDR2 FQGNSA. Here the CDR3 reads CASSPFANTGEQFF. The CDR3 nucleotides are TGTGCCAGCAGCCCGTTCGCGAACACCGGGGAGCAGTTTTTT.